The source of this T cell receptor beta chain is a study of shared clonotypes between healthy human individuals. Findings of the study overall: Estimated richness values were generally larger in naive subsets than in memory subsets.

CD45RO-negative CD8 cells positively selected for CCR7 made up the naive population, which excluded terminally differentiated effector memory CD45RA+ cells. The CDR3 spans 14 residues. Deletions cut 3 bases from V and 3 bases from J, with 12 bases between. Germline V lookup: CDR1 MNHEY, CDR2 SMNVEV (reference sequence). With respect to this clone: Its matching antigen is unknown.

The protocol was immunoSEQ multiplex PCR, while the TCRdb copy is restricted to in-frame clones and leaves out a portion. The data hold under 1 million clones, with 92% observed a single time. V and J are TRBV27 and TRBJ2-7; D is uncertain. This receptor was taken from a man younger than 40 in good health. What was sequenced was naive CD8+ T cells sorted from blood. The CDR3 region has the DNA TGTGCCAGCAGTTTCCTGGCTAACCACTACGAGCAGTACTTC. Amino acid sequence: CASSFLANHYEQYF.